The entry that follows covers one T cell receptor beta chain sequence. The antigen remains undetermined. Here immunoSEQ multiplex PCR was the method, and the copy in TCRdb shows in-frame clones only, minus some. The sample contains around 54,000 clones, 89% of which appear only once. This record comes from a study of cytomegalovirus exposure and HLA in healthy donors. Germline CDR1 and CDR2: SGHDT and YYEEEE. Unmatched junction bases numbered 9, after V lost 6 bases and J lost 2 bases. The CDR3 has 15 amino acids. Study outcomes and limitations: Among TCR beta chains, those listed as cytomegalovirus-associated numbered fewer than 200. The study found most TCR sequences rare, yet found some public TCRs in many donors. Reports showed the classifier diagnosing cytomegalovirus status with high specificity and sensitivity.

The chain links TRBV5-6 to TRBJ1-2; 8 bases match TRBD1. Sequencing used PBMCs. This TCR was recovered from a woman under 30 in good health and CMV-seropositive. The CDR3: CASNKRDRPNYGYTF. The CDR3 DNA is TGTGCCAGCAACAAGCGGGACAGGCCCAACTATGGCTACACCTTC.